The 29 T cell receptor beta chains reported below all come from one sample, sequenced in a study of T-cell reconstitution after alpha-beta-depleted transplantation in children. The authors prepared the TCRbeta library with unique molecular identifiers. TCRdb ran MiXCR on the PCR reads and lists one entry per CDR3 protein. In the table there are more than 200,000 distinct CDR3 sequences, approximately 15% of which are singletons. The source material was PBMCs, mostly from graft donor cells, sampled 360 days after TCRalphabeta/CD19-depleted stem cell transplant. All receptors come from a male patient aged 2-9 years who had a stem cell transplant for acute lymphoblastic leukemia, so the T cells may come from the graft donor.

V usage is TRBV28 and J usage is TRBJ2-7; D perhaps matches TRBD2 (5 bases). Germline V gene data show CDR1 as MDHEN and CDR2 as SYDVKM. This CDR3 spans 14 amino acids. V lost 7 bases to trimming and J lost 3 bases, with 16 bases between them. CDR3 protein: CASISGGPNYEQYF. In DNA form, the CDR3 reads TGTGCCAGCATTTCGGGCGGGCCCAACTACGAGCAGTACTTC.

This clonotype has only a few counts. The V and J genes are TRBV29-1 and TRBJ2-1; 12 nucleotides line up with TRBD2. V gave up 3 bases and J gave up 2 bases; unmatched junction bases: 2. This CDR3 comprises 15 residues. Germline CDR1 is SQVTM and CDR2 is ANQGSEA. Written as DNA, the CDR3 is TGCAGCGTTGACTCTAGCGGGGGGGCCTACAATGAGCAGTTCTTC. It specifies CSVDSSGGAYNEQFF.

In this sample, this clonotype turned up many times. V usage is TRBV7-9 and J usage is TRBJ1-5; 9 nucleotides match TRBD1. J lost 4 bases, V lost 2 bases, and 6 bases had no gene match. CDR1 and CDR2 (germline): SEHNR, FQNEAQ (reference sequence). The CDR3 has 16 residues. CDR3 nucleotide sequence: TGTGCCAGCAGCTTATCGGGACAGGGTGCGAATCAGCCCCAGCATTTT. This translates into CASSLSGQGANQPQHF.

This clonotype was observed many times. The chain joins TRBV20-1 to TRBJ2-3; 14 bases match TRBD2. J lost 3 bases, V lost 7 bases, and 6 bases had no gene match. The CDR3 has 15 residues. Per germline, CDR1 DFQATT and CDR2 SNEGSKA (reference sequence). The DNA for the CDR3 is TGCAGTGTTTATGGACTAGCGGGGGGTACAGATACGCAGTATTTT. Translation gives CSVYGLAGGTDTQYF.

The chain uses TRBV6-2 or TRBV6-3 and TRBJ2-7; D is ambiguous. The CDR3 covers 12 residues. V was trimmed by 3 bases and J by 6 bases, leaving 9 bases between them. Germline V gene data show CDR1 as MNHEY and CDR2 as SVGEGT. CDR3 amino acids: CASSYVQSEQYF. The CDR3, as DNA: TGTGCCAGCAGTTATGTTCAGTCCGAGCAGTACTTC.

Ten or more counts support this clonotype. The chain carries TRBV4-3 and TRBJ2-7; 7 bases fit TRBD2. CDR3 length: 13 residues. The germline gives CDR1 LGHNA, CDR2 YSLEER. V lost 0 bases to trimming and J lost 5 bases; unmatched junction nucleotides: 1. CDR3 DNA sequence: TGCGCCAGCAGCCAAGATGCGGGGGACGAGCAGTACTTC. This encodes CASSQDAGDEQYF.

This clonotype has just a few counts. The chain has TRBV4-2 and TRBJ2-3; D remains unclear. From germline, CDR1 is LGHNA and CDR2 YNFKEQ. V lost 4 bases and J 4 bases, leaving 6 bases between the germline ends. The length of the CDR3 is 12 residues. In DNA, the CDR3 is TGTGCCAGCAGCCTACCAGCAGATACGCAGTATTTT. As protein: CASSLPADTQYF.

The gene calls are TRBV7-2 and TRBJ2-1; D gene uncertain. CDR1 SGHTA and CDR2 FQGNSA come from the germline V gene. V gave up 8 bases and J gave up 0 bases, with 8 bases separating them. The CDR3 runs to 13 residues. The CDR3 DNA sequence: TGTGCCAGCCGACTTCACTCCTACAATGAGCAGTTCTTC. Encoded protein: CASRLHSYNEQFF.

V is TRBV29-1 and J is TRBJ2-3; perhaps TRBD1 as D (6 bases). This CDR3 has 13 amino acids. Germline lookup yields CDR1 SQVTM and CDR2 ANQGSEA. Trimming took off 4 bases at V and 2 bases at J, with 10 bases between the two ends. CDR3 in DNA: TGCAGCGTTGGGACAGTACTCACAGATACGCAGTATTTT. As protein: CSVGTVLTDTQYF.

In this sample, this clonotype turned up many times. V usage is TRBV12-3 or TRBV12-4 and J usage is TRBJ1-1; D is unresolved. Trimming took off 4 bases at V and 3 bases at J, with 9 bases between the two ends. The CDR3 contains 13 residues. Here the CDR3 DNA reads TGTGCCAGCAGTTCGTTAGCCCACACTGAAGCTTTCTTT. Amino acids: CASSSLAHTEAFF.

The chain links TRBV10-3 to TRBJ2-3; D not certain. The CDR3 is 14 residues long. The germline CDR1 and CDR2 sequences are ENHRY and SYGVKD. V lost 7 bases to trimming and J lost 1 base, with 12 bases between them. The CDR3 nucleotides are TGTGCCATCAAGGGATCCGTTCGCACAGATACGCAGTATTTT. The encoded protein is CAIKGSVRTDTQYF.

The CDR3 nucleotides are TGTGCCAGCACCCCCTGGGAGACCCAGTACTTC. Its translation: CASTPWETQYF. This chain uses TRBV7-9 with TRBJ2-5; D ambiguous. V was pared by 7 bases and J by 5 bases, with 8 bases between. This CDR3 is built from 11 residues. CDR1 is SEHNR, CDR2 FQNEAQ, per germline (reference sequence).

In its sample, this clonotype was seen a few times. V usage is TRBV7-9 and J usage is TRBJ2-5; tentatively, D is TRBD1 (5 bases). Germline CDR1 SEHNR, CDR2 FQNEAQ (reference sequence). V was pared by 1 base and J by 2 bases, with 8 bases between. The CDR3 extends over 14 amino acids. CDR3 coding DNA: TGTGCCAGCAGCTTAGTTGGGGCTCAAGAGACCCAGTACTTC. Its protein is CASSLVGAQETQYF.

The CDR3 spells CSVDSGGTGELFF. CDR3 bases: TGCAGCGTTGATTCGGGGGGAACCGGGGAGCTGTTTTTT. V and J are TRBV29-1 and TRBJ2-2; 7 bases are a match to TRBD2. Germline CDR1 reads SQVTM; CDR2 reads ANQGSEA. V was clipped by 3 bases and J by 5 bases; unmatched bases: 3. The CDR3 contains 13 residues.

This chain joins TRBV13 and TRBJ2-7; tentative D call: TRBD2 (6 bases). CDR1 PRHDT and CDR2 FYEKMQ come from the germline V gene (reference sequence). The CDR3 extends over 14 amino acids. Trimming cost V 5 bases and J 5 bases, with 16 bases left between them. The CDR3, as DNA: TGTGCCAGCAGCATCGGGACTCCGACCCACGAGCAGTACTTC. This sequence encodes CASSIGTPTHEQYF. The full variable domain, completed using reference TRBV13 and TRBJ2-7, is AAGVIQSPRHLIKEKRETATLKCYPIPRHDTVYWYQQGPGQDPQFLISFYEKMQSDKGSIPDRFSAQQFSDYHSELNMSSLELGDSALYFCASSIGTPTHEQYFGPGTRLTVT.

V is TRBV12-3 or TRBV12-4 and J is TRBJ2-5; a possible D gene is TRBD1 (7 bases). The CDR3 length is 14 residues. Deletions cut 3 bases from V and 7 bases from J, with 15 bases between. Here the CDR3 reads CASSFGGGEGTQYF. CDR3 DNA sequence: TGTGCCAGCAGTTTTGGAGGGGGCGAAGGGACCCAGTACTTC.

The chain is built from TRBV4-2 and TRBJ2-7, with D hard to call. The V end lost 0 bases, the J end lost 3 bases, and 12 bases lay between the germline ends. The CDR3 sequence is 15 residues long. Germline V CDR1 and CDR2: LGHNA, YNFKEQ. The CDR3: CASSQDLAGDYEQYF. CDR3 nucleotide sequence: TGTGCCAGCAGCCAAGATTTAGCCGGAGACTACGAGCAGTACTTC.

The CDR3 here is CAWSVAETQYF. CDR3 DNA: TGTGCCTGGAGTGTAGCTGAGACCCAGTACTTC. The V call is TRBV30, the J call TRBJ2-5; the D is unclear. From germline, CDR1 is GTSNPN and CDR2 SVGIG (reference sequence). This CDR3 is built from 11 residues. The V and J ends lost 0 bases and 5 bases respectively, with 4 bases between them.

The gene calls are TRBV20-1 and TRBJ2-1; 10 bases are shared with TRBD2. Trimming at V came to 1 base and at J to 1 base, leaving 4 bases not matched to a gene. Germline CDR1 and CDR2: DFQATT and SNEGSKA (reference sequence). This CDR3 is 16 amino acids long. The CDR3, as DNA: TGCAGTGCTAGAGCCTTAGCGGGGGGATCCTACAATGAGCAGTTCTTC. It codes for CSARALAGGSYNEQFF.

Only a few counts were recorded for this clonotype. The V gene is TRBV5-1, the J gene TRBJ2-3; 11 bases line up with TRBD2. From germline, CDR1 is SGHRS and CDR2 YFSETQ. This CDR3 is built from 16 residues. V lost 4 bases, J lost 0 bases, and 4 bases stayed unmatched. CDR3 residues: CASSRIAGGSTDTQYF. The CDR3 DNA is TGCGCCAGCAGCCGGATAGCGGGAGGGAGCACAGATACGCAGTATTTT. The whole variable domain, filled in from reference TRBV5-1 and TRBJ2-3, reads KAGVTQTPRYLIKTRGQQVTLSCSPISGHRSVSWYQQTPGQGLQFLFEYFSETQRNKGNFPGRFSGRQFSNSRSEMNVSTLELGDSALYLCASSRIAGGSTDTQYFGPGTRLTVL.

The CDR3 DNA is TGTGCCAGCAGCGCTCAAAATTCTAACTATGGCTACACCTTC. Its protein is CASSAQNSNYGYTF. The gene calls are TRBV7-2 and TRBJ1-2; D not resolved. Trimming stripped 5 bases from V and 0 bases from J, with 10 bases between. Germline-derived CDR1 and CDR2 are SGHTA and FQGNSA. This CDR3 has 14 amino acids.

The V call is TRBV15, the J call TRBJ1-5, with D possibly being TRBD1 (5 bases). V gave up 3 bases and J gave up 4 bases, with 13 bases separating them. Germline assignment: CDR1 LNHNV and CDR2 YYDKDF (reference sequence). The CDR3 runs 15 residues. CDR3 in DNA: TGTGCCACCAGCAGGGGACGGCTGGGGAATCAGCCCCAGCATTTT. The encoded protein is CATSRGRLGNQPQHF.

This clonotype was observed at least ten times. V is TRBV5-1 and J is TRBJ2-7, with D perhaps given as TRBD1 or TRBD2 (6 bases each). The CDR3 contains 16 residues. The V gene's germline CDR1 is SGHRS and CDR2 YFSETQ. Trimming took 3 bases from V and 5 from J, leaving 21 bases between them. For the CDR3, the DNA is TGCGCCAGCAGCTCCTTCAGCTCGCAGGAGGGGGACGAGCAGTACTTC. Its protein product is CASSSFSSQEGDEQYF.

This clonotype was observed a few times. This sequence joins TRBV18 and TRBJ2-3; TRBD2 matches at 7 bases. The trim removed 0 bases at V and 6 bases at J, leaving 3 bases unmatched. CDR1 and CDR2 from the germline V gene are KGHSH and LQKENI. CDR3 length: 14 amino acids. CDR3 coding DNA: TGTGCCAGCTCACCACCGGGAGGGGCGGATACGCAGTATTTT. Amino acid sequence: CASSPPGGADTQYF.

The chain recombines TRBV11-2 with TRBJ2-5, with D perhaps TRBD2 (6 bases). Germline V gene data show CDR1 as SGHAT and CDR2 as FQNNGV. The V end lost 4 bases, the J end lost 1 base, and 10 bases lay between the germline ends. The CDR3 sequence is 14 residues long. CDR3 sequence reads: CASSWGGAQETQYF. The CDR3 bases are TGTGCCAGCAGCTGGGGCGGGGCCCAAGAGACCCAGTACTTC. Together with reference TRBV11-2 and TRBJ2-5, the CDR3 gives the full variable domain: EAGVAQSPRYKIIEKRQSVAFWCNPISGHATLYWYQQILGQGPKLLIQFQNNGVVDDSQLPKDRFSAERLKGVDSTLKIQPAKLEDSAVYLCASSWGGAQETQYFGPGTRLLVL.

The chain carries TRBV12-3 or TRBV12-4 and TRBJ2-1; D might be TRBD2 (5 bases). The CDR3 contains 15 residues. Trimming shortened V by 0 bases and J by 2 bases, and 8 bases separated the two germline ends. DNA for the CDR3: TGTGCCAGCAGTTTAGCCAGCGGAGCCTACAATGAGCAGTTCTTC. Amino acid sequence: CASSLASGAYNEQFF.

This clonotype was observed a handful of times. The CDR3 spells CASSLRSGNIQYF. The CDR3 coding sequence is TGTGCCAGCAGTTTAAGGTCGGGGAACATTCAGTACTTC. V and J are TRBV12-3 or TRBV12-4 and TRBJ2-4; tentatively, D is TRBD2 (5 bases). The CDR3 consists of 13 residues. V gave up 2 bases and J gave up 7 bases, with 9 bases separating them.

The V call is TRBV4-3, the J call TRBJ2-5; D is unresolved. Germline loops: CDR1 LGHNA, CDR2 YSLEER. The CDR3 covers 13 residues. Trimming left V 5 bases short and J 5 bases short, with 12 bases between. CDR3 DNA: TGCGCCAGCAGCGGAAAGATTTGGGAGACCCAGTACTTC. Its protein product is CASSGKIWETQYF.

The chain joins TRBV11-1 to TRBJ1-2; D gene unclear. The CDR3 totals 12 residues. V was trimmed by 3 bases and J by 8 bases, leaving 10 bases between them. Germline V CDR1 and CDR2: SGHAT, FQDESV (reference sequence). The DNA of the CDR3 is TGTGCCAGCAGCTTCCTAAGGAGGGGCTACACCTTC. As protein: CASSFLRRGYTF.